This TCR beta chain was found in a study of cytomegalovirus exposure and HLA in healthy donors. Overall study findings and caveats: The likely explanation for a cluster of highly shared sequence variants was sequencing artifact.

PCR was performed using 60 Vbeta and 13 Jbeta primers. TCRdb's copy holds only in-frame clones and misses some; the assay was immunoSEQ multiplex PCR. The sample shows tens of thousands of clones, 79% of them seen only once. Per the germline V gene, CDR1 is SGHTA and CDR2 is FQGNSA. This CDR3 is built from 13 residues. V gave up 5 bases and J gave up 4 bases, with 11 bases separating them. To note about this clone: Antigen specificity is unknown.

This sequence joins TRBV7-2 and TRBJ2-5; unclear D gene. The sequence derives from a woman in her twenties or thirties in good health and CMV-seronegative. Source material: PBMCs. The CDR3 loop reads CASSTRRRETQYF. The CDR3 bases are TGTGCCAGCAGCACGCGGCGCAGAGAGACCCAGTACTTC.